This TCR beta chain is drawn from a study of blood T cell repertoires in COVID-19. Overall study context: Italy, Spain and the United States were the sources of the convalescent and acute COVID-19 samples. Sources were T cells, B-cell-depleted T cells, or PBMCs; the material itself was cDNA or gDNA.

Authors' methods: Reference gene primers were amplified, and this amplification served to estimate nucleated cell counts. Using immunoSEQ multiplex PCR, the repertoire was profiled, and TCRdb retains in-frame clones only, with some absent. The V and J calls and the clone size are those of that table, but D and trimming were determined from the DNA. The sample includes roughly 100,000 clones, 80% to 85% of them seen just once. V was cut by 4 bases and J by 1 base, with 5 bases left in between. Per the germline V gene, CDR1 is SGDLS and CDR2 is YYNGEE. The CDR3 extends over 13 amino acids. The sequencing input was peripheral blood. The sequence derives from a man aged 55 to 69 with acute or convalescent COVID-19. The V call is TRBV9, the J call TRBJ2-2; D remains unclear. This CDR3 is CASSSGNTGELFF. CDR3 DNA sequence: TGTGCCAGCAGCTCCGGGAACACCGGGGAGCTGTTTTTT.